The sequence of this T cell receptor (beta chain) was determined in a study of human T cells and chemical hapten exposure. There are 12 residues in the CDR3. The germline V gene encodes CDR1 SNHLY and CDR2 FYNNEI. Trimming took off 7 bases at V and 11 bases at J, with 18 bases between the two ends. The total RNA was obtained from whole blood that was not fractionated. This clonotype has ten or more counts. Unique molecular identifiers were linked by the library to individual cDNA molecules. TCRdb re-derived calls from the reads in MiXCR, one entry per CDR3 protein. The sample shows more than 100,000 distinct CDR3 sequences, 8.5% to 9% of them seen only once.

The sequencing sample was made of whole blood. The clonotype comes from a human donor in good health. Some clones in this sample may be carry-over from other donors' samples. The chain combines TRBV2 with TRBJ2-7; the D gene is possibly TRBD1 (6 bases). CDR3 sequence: CASTPGQQTKYF. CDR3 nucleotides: TGTGCCAGCACTCCGGGACAACAAACAAAGTACTTC. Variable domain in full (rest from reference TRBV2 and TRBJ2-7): EPEVTQTPSHQVTQMGQEVILRCVPISNHLYFYWYRQILGQKVEFLVSFYNNEISEKSEIFDDQFSVERPDGSNFTLKIRSTKLEDSAMYFCASTPGQQTKYFGPGTRLTVT.